The 19 T cell receptor beta chains reported below all come from one sample, sequenced in a study of blood T cells in healthy people across ages. Primers used in a second PCR of roughly 6 to 12 cycles were a sample-barcoded 5' primer and a J-beta primer mix. One entry per CDR3 protein results from TCRdb running MiXCR on the 5' RACE reads. The top ten hold approximately 0.75% of the sample, which has over a million distinct CDR3 sequences, approximately 25% seen once. The same data also contributed to another study, on T cells of mothers and their children.

Sequencing used blood. These receptor sequences come from a girl aged 2-9 years in good health.

The sample holds a few counts of this clonotype. This chain uses TRBV4-1 with TRBJ1-2; no firm D call. Per germline, CDR1 MGHRA and CDR2 YSYEKL. V lost 5 bases and J lost 4, with 17 bases in between. The CDR3 spans 15 residues. This CDR3 is CASSAPWAASYGYTF. CDR3 nucleotide sequence: TGCGCCAGCAGCGCCCCGTGGGCAGCATCCTATGGCTACACCTTC.

This clonotype was found a few times. The chain has TRBV12-3 or TRBV12-4 and TRBJ2-3, with 9 positions matching TRBD2. CDR3 length: 16 amino acids. The V segment lost 4 bases and the J segment 0 bases; nucleotides outside the gene matches: 5. DNA of the CDR3: TGTGCCAGCAGTTACGGTAGCGGGGGAAGCACAGATACGCAGTATTTT. It codes for CASSYGSGGSTDTQYF.

This sequence joins TRBV24-1 and TRBJ2-3; TRBD2 agrees at 12 bases. The CDR3 extends over 17 amino acids. J gave up 10 bases and V 5 bases, and 15 bases lay outside the gene matches. In germline, CDR1 is KGHDR, CDR2 SFDVKD. This chain's CDR3 is CATSALTGTSGLRAQYF. Here the CDR3 DNA reads TGTGCCACCAGTGCCCTAACCGGGACTAGCGGGCTCCGGGCGCAGTATTTT.

This clonotype was counted only a few times. The chain couples TRBV20-1 to TRBJ1-2, with D possibly TRBD1 on 5 matching bases. This CDR3 contains 13 residues. The V end was cut by 2 bases, the J end by 3 bases, with 10 bases between. Germline V lookup: CDR1 DFQATT, CDR2 SNEGSKA (reference sequence). CDR3 sequence reads: CSARPGHYYGYTF. The CDR3 bases are TGCAGTGCTAGACCCGGACACTACTATGGCTACACCTTC.

This clonotype turned up a few times. This chain connects TRBV29-1 to TRBJ2-5, with D perhaps TRBD2 (5 bases). Trimming cost V 3 bases and J 5 bases, with 19 bases left between them. Germline V lookup: CDR1 SQVTM, CDR2 ANQGSEA. The CDR3 is made up of 15 amino acids. CDR3 nucleotide sequence: TGCAGCGTTGATAGTCGGGAACTCACCATGGAGACCCAGTACTTC. Translating gives CSVDSRELTMETQYF. Supplemented by reference TRBV29-1 and TRBJ2-5, the full variable domain reads SAVISQKPSRDICQRGTSLTIQCQVDSQVTMMFWYRQQPGQSLTLIATANQGSEATYESGFVIDKFPISRPNLTFSTLTVSNMSPEDSSIYLCSVDSRELTMETQYFGPGTRLLVL.

Only a few counts were recorded for this clonotype. This rearrangement joins TRBV5-1 to TRBJ2-5, with D tentatively TRBD1 or TRBD2 (6 bases each). TRBJ2-7 matches the DNA end more closely, so the J call is doubtful. The CDR3 consists of 16 residues. In germline, CDR1 is SGHRS, CDR2 YFSETQ. The CDR3 DNA sequence: TGCGCCAGCAGCTCGATGGAGGGGGAGTCCGGGAGCGAGCAGTACTTC. Its translation is CASSSMEGESGSEQYF.

The chain is built from TRBV15 and TRBJ1-5; D is unresolved. The CDR3 loop spans 14 amino acids. CDR1 and CDR2 from the germline V gene are LNHNV and YYDKDF (reference sequence). V lost 6 bases, J lost 5 bases, and 14 bases lay in between. This chain's CDR3 is CATRLATGDQPQHF. The CDR3 DNA sequence: TGTGCCACCAGGTTGGCAACTGGAGATCAGCCCCAGCATTTT.

V usage is TRBV6-1 and J usage is TRBJ2-5, with D possibly being TRBD1 (5 bases). The J call may be in error: the DNA end matches TRBJ2-7 better. The CDR3 extends over 11 amino acids. CDR1 and CDR2 from the germline V gene are MNHNS and SASEGT. The CDR3 loop is CASRTAYEQYF. The CDR3 coding sequence is TGTGCCAGCAGGACAGCATACGAGCAGTACTTC.

V usage is TRBV24-1 and J usage is TRBJ2-7; D possibly matches TRBD1 or TRBD2 (5 bases each). In germline, CDR1 is KGHDR, CDR2 SFDVKD. The CDR3 extends over 12 amino acids. Trimming left V 8 bases short and J 1 base short, with 8 bases between. The DNA for the CDR3 is TGTGCCACCAAGAGGGGTTCCTACGAGCAGTACTTC. Translating it yields CATKRGSYEQYF.

V and J are TRBV6-2 or TRBV6-3 and TRBJ2-3; D is possibly TRBD1 (6 bases). Trimming removed 6 bases at V and 4 bases at J, with 14 bases between. CDR3 length: 14 amino acids. Germline V gene sequence: CDR1 MNHEY, CDR2 SVGEGT. The CDR3 region is CASSAQGWPDTQYF. In DNA, the CDR3 is TGTGCCAGCAGCGCTCAGGGGTGGCCAGATACGCAGTATTTT.

V is TRBV27 and J is TRBJ2-5; D remains ambiguous. Germline CDR1 and CDR2: MNHEY and SMNVEV (reference sequence). This CDR3 spans 16 amino acids. The V gene lost 4 bases and the J gene lost 2 bases, with 17 bases spanning the gap. The CDR3: CASSSLLRTKQETQYF. The CDR3 DNA follows: TGTGCCAGCAGTTCGCTTCTCAGAACCAAACAAGAGACCCAGTACTTC.

J is TRBJ1-5 and V is TRBV19, with no clear D. V gave up 4 bases and J gave up 7 bases, with 11 bases separating them. The CDR3 has 13 residues. Germline values: CDR1 LNHDA, CDR2 SQIVND (reference sequence). In DNA, the CDR3 is TGTGCCAGTAGTACCGACCCGGGCCAGCCCCAGCATTTT. Its protein product is CASSTDPGQPQHF.

This clonotype was detected a few times. The CDR3 sequence is CASSESRPTDTQYF. In DNA form, the CDR3 reads TGCGCCAGCAGTGAGTCGAGACCAACAGATACGCAGTATTTT. This chain joins TRBV10-2 and TRBJ2-3, with D unclear. CDR1 is WSHSY and CDR2 is SAAADI in the germline V gene. The CDR3 covers 14 residues. The germline V and J ends were trimmed by 0 bases and 3 bases, with 7 bases remaining between them.

This clonotype turned up a few times. The V and J genes are TRBV28 and TRBJ2-1; 9 nucleotides align to TRBD2. Looked up from germline, CDR1 is MDHEN and CDR2 is SYDVKM. CDR3 length: 16 residues. The junction had 5 bases not matched to a gene; V was cut back by 5 bases and J by 0 bases. CDR3 protein: CASSTLGLASYNEQFF. In DNA, the CDR3 is TGTGCCAGCAGTACTCTGGGACTAGCCTCCTACAATGAGCAGTTCTTC.

This rearrangement joins TRBV6-2 or TRBV6-3 to TRBJ2-4; TRBD2 might be the D (6 bases). Per germline, CDR1 MNHEY and CDR2 SVGEGT. V lost 6 bases and J 3 bases, leaving 12 bases between the germline ends. CDR3 length: 14 amino acids. CDR3: CASRTLASKNIQYF. The CDR3 bases are TGTGCCAGCAGGACCCTAGCGAGCAAAAACATTCAGTACTTC.

This clonotype was observed at least ten times. CDR3: CASSQEDGYNSPLHF. The CDR3 bases are TGCGCCAGCAGCCAAGAGGACGGGTACAATTCACCCCTCCACTTT. The chain carries TRBV4-3 and TRBJ1-6; D is uncertain. Germline V gene data show CDR1 as LGHNA and CDR2 as YSLEER. The CDR3 has 15 amino acids. Trimming took 0 bases from V and 7 from J, leaving 10 bases between them.

This clonotype was seen a handful of times. The CDR3, as DNA: TGTGCCAGCAGCGCAGAGACAGGGGAAGAAACTGGCTACACCTTC. This sequence encodes CASSAETGEETGYTF. The chain uses TRBV13 and TRBJ1-2; TRBD1 matches at 8 bases. CDR1 and CDR2 (germline): PRHDT, FYEKMQ (reference sequence). The CDR3 contains 15 residues. Trimming removed 5 bases from V and 7 bases from J; junction bases left unmatched: 12.

The V call is TRBV20-1, the J call TRBJ1-3; D is unresolved. This CDR3 region has 13 residues. The V end was cut by 1 base, the J end by 0 bases, with 4 bases between. Per germline, CDR1 DFQATT and CDR2 SNEGSKA (reference sequence). Written as DNA, the CDR3 is TGCAGTGCTAGAGTAGTCTCTGGAAACACCATATATTTT. Translation gives CSARVVSGNTIYF.

This clonotype was seen a few times. The rearrangement links TRBV28 to TRBJ2-5; D gene unclear. The DNA end favors TRBJ2-7, so the J call may be wrong. Germline CDR1 and CDR2: MDHEN and SYDVKM. The CDR3 is 12 residues long. This chain's CDR3 is CASSLTPREQYF. CDR3 coding DNA: TGTGCCAGCAGTTTAACCCCTCGCGAGCAGTACTTC.